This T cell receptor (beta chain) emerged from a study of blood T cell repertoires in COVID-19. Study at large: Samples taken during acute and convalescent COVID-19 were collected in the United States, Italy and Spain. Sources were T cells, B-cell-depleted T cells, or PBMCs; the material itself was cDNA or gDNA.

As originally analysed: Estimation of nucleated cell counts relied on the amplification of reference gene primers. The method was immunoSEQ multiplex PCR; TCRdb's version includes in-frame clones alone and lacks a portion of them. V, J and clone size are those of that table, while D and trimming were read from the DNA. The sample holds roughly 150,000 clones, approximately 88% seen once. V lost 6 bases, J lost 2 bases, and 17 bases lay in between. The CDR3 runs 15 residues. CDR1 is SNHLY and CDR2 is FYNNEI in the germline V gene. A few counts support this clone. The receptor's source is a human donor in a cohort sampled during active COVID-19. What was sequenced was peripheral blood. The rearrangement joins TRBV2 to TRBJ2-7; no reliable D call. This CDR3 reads CASSQLPGATYEQYF. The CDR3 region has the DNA TGTGCCAGCAGCCAACTACCGGGTGCCACCTACGAGCAGTACTTC.